This TCR beta chain emerged from a study of memory CD4+ T cells and cytomegalovirus serostatus (dated by TCRdb to between 2018 and 2020). Concerning the study at large: The cohort comprised around 35 healthy Belgian adults, 9 CMV seropositive and around 25 CMV seronegative. CD4+ memory TCRbeta repertoires of a Belgian cohort with known cytomegalovirus serostatus were sequenced in order to replicate a published TCR-based CMV serostatus classifier.

Reading from cysteine to phenylalanine, the CDR3 counts 15 amino acids. The DNA shown is the 45-base CDR3, in frame from base 1. V is reduced by 5 bases and J by 4 bases, leaving a spacing of 17 bases between them. CDR1 MNHEY and CDR2 SMNVEV are derived from the germline V gene (reference sequence). Results and caveats for the whole study, not just this receptor: Only CD4+CD45RO+ memory cells were sequenced, in contrast to the original study, which included naive and memory CD4+ and CD8+ populations. On the Belgian cohort, the classifier based on the original framework reached a median bootstrapped AUC of roughly 0.94, with a 95% CI of 0.76-1.00. Of roughly 170 previously reported CMV-associated TCRbeta sequences, some 67 appeared in the CD4+ memory repertoires, each in one to five individuals. Results were interpreted as suggesting that the CMV-associated TCR signature is largely present in the CD4+ memory repertoire. CMV serostatus prediction reached a median bootstrapped AUC of roughly 0.96 with the original framework and 0.91 with a US-trained random forest.

As regards this clone: The antigen it binds to is not known. Per-base quality was not reported, and no clone a single base away is much larger than it.

The Quick-DNA Microprep Kit was used to extract genomic DNA from the sorted cells. Amplification of TCRbeta DNA was done with the immunoSEQ hsTCRbeta kit, following the protocol from the manufacturer. An Illumina MiSeq instrument was used to sequence the TCRbeta libraries. From the authors' description of their analysis: Following removal of out-of-frame sequences, 2 million to 2.5 million distinct TCRbeta sequences were retained, with an average of roughly 70,000 per individual. Each individual was scored according to the count of roughly 170 previously reported CMV-associated TCRbeta sequences and the total productive distinct TCRbeta count. A beta-binomial model was reimplemented in Python, and scikit-learn random forests with default parameters were trained on US cohort data. On the Belgian cohort, classifier performance was reported as the median AUC, along with percentile confidence intervals, across 10,000 bootstrap iterations. The immuneACCESS repertoire file appears here via TCRdb, limited to in-frame rearrangements. These files lack a portion of the clones; in checked studies, under half of the deficit traces to unresolved V genes, and the cause of the others is not known. V, J and clone size are those of that table, while D and trimming were read from the DNA. This sample gives about 64,000 clones in total; roughly four fifths of them show up just once. The ten largest clones capture 0.88% of the sample.

A FACSAria II was used to sort memory CD4+ T cells, defined as single viable CD3+CD4+CD8-CD45RO+ cells. CMV serostatus was determined using a Roche Elecsys assay that detects serum IgG against CMV pp150, pp28, p38 and p52. Following thawing, total CD4+ T cells were enriched through positive selection using CD4 magnetic microbeads. The samples came from a different study that was designed specifically to examine the CD4+ T cell memory repertoire. Following standard operating procedures, peripheral blood mononuclear cells were isolated and cryopreserved, while serum was kept at -80 degrees C. CD3-PerCP (BW264/56), CD4-APC (RPA-T4), CD45RO-PE (UCHT1) and CD8-Pacific Orange (3B5) antibodies were used for staining, and non-viable cells were excluded with Sytox blue.

The sample comprised memory CD4+ T cells from blood. Here the chain combines TRBV27 and TRBJ1-1, with TRBD1 perhaps the D gene, on 6 matching bases. The origin of this receptor is an adult in good health and CMV-seronegative. Here the CDR3 is given as CASSQTSGVGTEAFF. The DNA is TGTGCCAGCAGTCAAACATCAGGGGTGGGCACTGAAGCTTTCTTT.